The next 13 T cell receptor beta chains were all read from a single sample in a study of blood T cells in healthy people across ages. The use of a sample-barcoded 5' primer and a J-beta primer mix characterized a second PCR of roughly 7 to 12 cycles. One entry per CDR3 protein, called by TCRdb with MiXCR from the 5' RACE reads. The sample has roughly 1.4 million distinct CDR3 sequences, approximately 59% seen once. The sample was blood. All receptors come from a man aged 18 to 30 in good health.

The V and J genes are TRBV20-1 and TRBJ2-1; D remains ambiguous. This CDR3 contains 15 residues. The germline V and J ends were trimmed by 1 base and 0 bases, with 10 bases remaining between them. CDR1 DFQATT and CDR2 SNEGSKA come from the germline V gene (reference sequence). CDR3 in DNA: TGCAGTGCTAGAGCAGGCGAATTCTCCTACAATGAGCAGTTCTTC. Amino acid sequence: CSARAGEFSYNEQFF.

This clonotype was detected only a few times. The chain joins TRBV4-1 to TRBJ2-7; 9 bases map to TRBD2. The CDR3 extends over 14 amino acids. V lost 6 bases to trimming and J lost 3 bases; unmatched junction nucleotides: 6. Per the germline V gene, CDR1 is MGHRA and CDR2 is YSYEKL. The CDR3 spells CASREREAIYEQYF. The CDR3, as DNA: TGCGCCAGCAGGGAGCGGGAGGCTATCTACGAGCAGTACTTC.

The chain carries TRBV11-3 and TRBJ2-7; TRBD1 agrees at 9 bases. J gave up 2 bases and V 5 bases, and 4 bases lay outside the gene matches. CDR3 length equals 14 residues. Germline V gene lookup returns CDR1 SGHNT and CDR2 YENEEA. The CDR3 loop is CASSRDRAAYEQYF. As DNA, the CDR3 is TGTGCCAGCAGCCGGGACAGGGCGGCCTACGAGCAGTACTTC.

The V call is TRBV10-3, the J call TRBJ1-4; D is uncertain. The CDR3 is 13 amino acids. V shed 2 bases and J shed 7 bases, with 8 bases lying between them. CDR1 ENHRY and CDR2 SYGVKD come from the germline V gene. CDR3 sequence: CAISEGNGEKLFF. In nucleotides, the CDR3 is TGTGCCATCAGTGAGGGTAATGGTGAAAAACTGTTTTTT.

The table lists this clonotype with a few counts. The chain uses TRBV29-1 and TRBJ2-4; D assignment may be TRBD1 or TRBD2 (6 bases each). The better agreement between TRBJ2-7 and the DNA end casts doubt on the J call. Per the germline V gene, CDR1 is SQVTM and CDR2 is ANQGSEA. The CDR3 has 14 residues. The CDR3 DNA follows: TGCAGCGTTGAAGATTCAGGGGAGGCCTACGAGCAGTACTTC. Translated: CSVEDSGEAYEQYF.

This clonotype was picked up one time. The V gene is TRBV6-6, the J gene TRBJ2-5, with TRBD2 as a possible D gene (6 bases). Looked up from germline, CDR1 is MNHNY and CDR2 is SVGAGI (reference sequence). The CDR3 contains 13 residues. The V and J ends lost 5 bases and 13 bases respectively, with 20 bases between them. The CDR3 region is CASSPISPGERYF. CDR3 bases: TGTGCCAGCAGTCCCATTTCCCCGGGGGAGCGGTACTTC.

This clonotype was seen a few times. V usage is TRBV7-8 and J usage is TRBJ2-6; the match to TRBD1 covers 7 bases. The CDR3 has 17 amino acids. Germline V gives CDR1 SGHVS, CDR2 FQNEAQ. V lost 5 bases and J lost 3; bases outside the gene matches: 10. The chain's CDR3 is CASSPGTEDLGANVLTF. Here the CDR3 DNA reads TGTGCCAGCAGCCCCGGGACAGAAGACCTTGGGGCCAACGTCCTGACTTTC. Full variable domain (outside the CDR3, taken from reference TRBV7-8 and TRBJ2-6): GAGVSQSPRYKVAKRGQDVALRCDPISGHVSLFWYQQALGQGPEFLTYFQNEAQLDKSGLPSDRFFAERPEGSVSTLKIQRTQQEDSAVYLCASSPGTEDLGANVLTFGAGSRLTVL.

V usage is TRBV4-3 and J usage is TRBJ2-5; TRBD1 agrees at 7 bases. Germline V gene lookup returns CDR1 LGHNA and CDR2 YSLEER. V dropped 5 bases and J dropped 3; count of bases not matched to a gene: 9. This CDR3 comprises 15 residues. As DNA, the CDR3 is TGCGCCAGCAGCAACAAGCCAACAGGGGAAGAGACCCAGTACTTC. Its protein product is CASSNKPTGEETQYF.

This clonotype was counted between two and nine times. V is TRBV12-3 or TRBV12-4 and J is TRBJ1-4; D gene unclear. Trimming removed 0 bases from V and 8 bases from J, with 10 bases in between. The CDR3 has 14 residues. CDR3 bases: TGTGCCAGCAGTTTAGCGGCCGGGGTCGAAAAACTGTTTTTT. This encodes CASSLAAGVEKLFF.

The V call is TRBV6-1, the J call TRBJ2-5; 9 nucleotides match TRBD2. Germline assignment: CDR1 MNHNS and CDR2 SASEGT. The V gene end was trimmed by 6 bases and the J gene end by 2 bases; junction bases not matched to a gene: 13. The CDR3 consists of 17 residues. The CDR3 here is CASRQTSGAGVQETQYF. The CDR3 nucleotides read TGTGCCAGCAGGCAGACTAGCGGAGCGGGGGTTCAAGAGACCCAGTACTTC.

V usage is TRBV27 and J usage is TRBJ2-6; tentatively, D is TRBD2 (6 bases). V was cut by 6 bases and J by 2 bases, with 8 bases left in between. The CDR3 loop spans 14 amino acids. Germline CDR1 reads MNHEY; CDR2 reads SMNVEV (reference sequence). CDR3 protein: CASRGGPGANVLTF. The CDR3 DNA reads TGTGCCAGCAGGGGGGGTCCTGGGGCCAACGTCCTGACTTTC.

The genes are TRBV27 and TRBJ2-7; D possibly corresponds to TRBD1 (5 bases). In germline, CDR1 is MNHEY, CDR2 SMNVEV (reference sequence). CDR3 length equals 15 residues. Trimming removed 4 bases from V and 2 bases from J, with 15 bases in between. The chain's CDR3 is CASSYQGLRAYEQYF. The CDR3 DNA follows: TGTGCCAGCAGTTACCAGGGTTTAAGAGCCTACGAGCAGTACTTC.

The chain has TRBV20-1 and TRBJ1-2; maybe TRBD1 (5 bases). Per the germline V gene, CDR1 is DFQATT and CDR2 is SNEGSKA (reference sequence). The ends were cut back, 7 bases at V and 4 bases at J, with 22 bases in the middle. There are 15 residues in the CDR3. The CDR3 reads CSDILLGDRGYGYTF. CDR3 sequence (DNA): TGCAGTGACATCCTCTTGGGGGATAGGGGCTATGGCTACACCTTC.